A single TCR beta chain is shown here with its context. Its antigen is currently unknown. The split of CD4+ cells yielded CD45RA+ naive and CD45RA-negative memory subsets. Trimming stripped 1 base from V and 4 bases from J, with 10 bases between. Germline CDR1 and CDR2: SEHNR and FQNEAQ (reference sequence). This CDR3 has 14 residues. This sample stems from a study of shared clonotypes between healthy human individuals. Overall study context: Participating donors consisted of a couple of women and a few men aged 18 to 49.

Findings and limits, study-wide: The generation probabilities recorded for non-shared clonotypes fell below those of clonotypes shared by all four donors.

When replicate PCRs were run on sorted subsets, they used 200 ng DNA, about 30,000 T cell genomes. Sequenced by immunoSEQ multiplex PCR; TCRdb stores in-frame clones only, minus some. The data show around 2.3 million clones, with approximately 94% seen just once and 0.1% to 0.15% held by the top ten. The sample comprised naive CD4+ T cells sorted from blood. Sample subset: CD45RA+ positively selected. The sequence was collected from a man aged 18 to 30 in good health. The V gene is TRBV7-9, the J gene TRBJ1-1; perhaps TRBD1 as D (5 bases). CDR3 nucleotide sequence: TGTGCCAGCAGCTTAGTACAGGAACTCACTGAAGCTTTCTTT. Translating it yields CASSLVQELTEAFF.